This T cell receptor (beta chain) was found in a study of blood T cell repertoires in COVID-19. The method was immunoSEQ multiplex PCR; TCRdb's version includes in-frame clones alone and lacks a portion of them. The sample records 350,000 to 550,000 clones, more than 85% being singletons. Germline V lookup: CDR1 SGDLS, CDR2 YYNGEE. This CDR3 spans 15 amino acids. J was trimmed by 5 bases and V by 4 bases; bases with no gene match: 6. Material: peripheral blood. The clonotype originates from a woman aged 30 to 39 with acute or convalescent COVID-19. The V call is TRBV9, the J call TRBJ2-1, with 10 bases fitting TRBD2. The CDR3 protein is CASSITSGANNEQFF. For the CDR3, the DNA is TGTGCCAGCAGCATTACTAGCGGGGCCAACAATGAGCAGTTCTTC.